Following are 2 T cell receptor beta chains from one sample sequenced in a study of Graves' ophthalmopathy and Graves' hyperthyroidism. Amplified TCR beta CDR3 regions were obtained using RNA transcripts as template. After a first-round RT-PCR with HTBI primers, a second-round multiplex PCR was run. MiXCR, applied by TCRdb to the multiplex PCR reads, yields one record per CDR3 protein. The data contain about 160,000 distinct CDR3 sequences, 39% of them seen just once; the ten biggest clones take up 7.5% to 10%. The specimen was peripheral blood. Receptor source: a man aged 25 to 45 with Graves' ophthalmopathy.

V gene TRBV6-1 combines with J gene TRBJ1-1; D gene unclear. Germline values: CDR1 MNHNS, CDR2 SASEGT. The CDR3 has 14 residues. V lost 2 bases to trimming and J lost 1 base, with 8 bases between them. The CDR3 DNA follows: TGTGCCAGCAGTGAACCTAACAAGAACACTGAAGCTTTCTTT. It specifies CASSEPNKNTEAFF.

Ten or more counts support this clonotype. The rearrangement joins TRBV12-3 or TRBV12-4 to TRBJ2-3; no clear D. Trimming left V 7 bases short and J 2 bases short, with 13 bases between. There are 14 residues in the CDR3. CDR3 sequence: CASISAVLTDTQYF. CDR3 in DNA: TGTGCCAGCATTTCCGCGGTTCTCACAGATACGCAGTATTTT.